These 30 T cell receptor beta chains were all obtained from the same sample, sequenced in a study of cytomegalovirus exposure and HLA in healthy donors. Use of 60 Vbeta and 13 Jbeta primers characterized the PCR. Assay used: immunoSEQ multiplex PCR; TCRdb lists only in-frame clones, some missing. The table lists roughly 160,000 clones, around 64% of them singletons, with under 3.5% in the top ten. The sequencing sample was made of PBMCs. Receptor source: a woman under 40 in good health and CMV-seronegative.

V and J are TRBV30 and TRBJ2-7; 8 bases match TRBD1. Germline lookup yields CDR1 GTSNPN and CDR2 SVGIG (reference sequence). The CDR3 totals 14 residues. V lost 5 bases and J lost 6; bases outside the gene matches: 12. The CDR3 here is CAWSSWQGAFEQYF. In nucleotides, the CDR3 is TGTGCCTGGTCCTCTTGGCAGGGGGCATTCGAGCAGTACTTC.

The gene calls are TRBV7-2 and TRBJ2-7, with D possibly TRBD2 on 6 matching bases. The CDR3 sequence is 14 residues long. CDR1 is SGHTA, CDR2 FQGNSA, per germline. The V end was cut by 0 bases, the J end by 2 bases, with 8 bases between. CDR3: CASSLAGLAYEQYF. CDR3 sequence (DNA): TGTGCCAGCAGCTTAGCGGGACTGGCCTACGAGCAGTACTTC.

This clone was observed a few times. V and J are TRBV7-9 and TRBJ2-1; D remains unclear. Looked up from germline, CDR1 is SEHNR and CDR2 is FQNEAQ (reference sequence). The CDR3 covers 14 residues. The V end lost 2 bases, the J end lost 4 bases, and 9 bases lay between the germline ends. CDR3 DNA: TGTGCCAGCAGCTTAAGCTCCCTTTACAATGAGCAGTTCTTC. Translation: CASSLSSLYNEQFF.

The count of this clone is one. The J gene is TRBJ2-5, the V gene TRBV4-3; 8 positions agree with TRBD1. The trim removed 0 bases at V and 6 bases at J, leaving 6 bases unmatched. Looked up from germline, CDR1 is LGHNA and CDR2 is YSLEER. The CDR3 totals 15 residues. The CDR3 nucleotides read TGCGCCAGCAGCCAAGATAGGCAGGGGGCGAAGACCCAGTACTTC. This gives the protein CASSQDRQGAKTQYF.

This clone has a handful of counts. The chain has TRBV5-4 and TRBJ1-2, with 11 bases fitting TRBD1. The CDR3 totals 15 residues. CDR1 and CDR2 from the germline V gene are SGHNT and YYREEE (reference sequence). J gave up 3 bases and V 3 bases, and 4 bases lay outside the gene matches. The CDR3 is CASSSRTGGDYGYTF. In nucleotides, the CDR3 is TGTGCCAGCAGCTCCCGGACAGGGGGCGACTATGGCTACACCTTC.

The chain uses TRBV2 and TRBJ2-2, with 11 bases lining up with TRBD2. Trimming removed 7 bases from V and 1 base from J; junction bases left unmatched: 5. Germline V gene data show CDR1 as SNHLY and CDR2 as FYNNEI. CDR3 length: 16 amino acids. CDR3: CASKSLAGGNTGELFF. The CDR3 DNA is TGTGCCAGCAAATCTCTAGCGGGGGGGAACACCGGGGAGCTGTTTTTT.

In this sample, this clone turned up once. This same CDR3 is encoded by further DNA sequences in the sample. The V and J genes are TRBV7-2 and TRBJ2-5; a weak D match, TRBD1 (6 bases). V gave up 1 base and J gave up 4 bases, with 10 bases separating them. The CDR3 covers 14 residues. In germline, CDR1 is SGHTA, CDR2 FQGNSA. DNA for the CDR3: TGTGCCAGCAGCTTAGTGGGGACATCAGAGACCCAGTACTTC. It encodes CASSLVGTSETQYF.

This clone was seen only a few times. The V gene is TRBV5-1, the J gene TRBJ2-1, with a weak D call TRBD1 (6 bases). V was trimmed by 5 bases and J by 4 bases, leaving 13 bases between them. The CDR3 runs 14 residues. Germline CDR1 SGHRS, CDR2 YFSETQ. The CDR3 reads CASSITGYYNEQFF. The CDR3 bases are TGCGCCAGCAGTATCACAGGGTATTACAATGAGCAGTTCTTC.

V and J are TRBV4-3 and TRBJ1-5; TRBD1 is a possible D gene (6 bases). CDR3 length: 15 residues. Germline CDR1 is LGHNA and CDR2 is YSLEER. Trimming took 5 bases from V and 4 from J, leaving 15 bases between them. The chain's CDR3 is CASSSQTGLNQPQHF. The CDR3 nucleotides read TGCGCCAGCAGCTCCCAGACAGGCTTAAATCAGCCCCAGCATTTT.

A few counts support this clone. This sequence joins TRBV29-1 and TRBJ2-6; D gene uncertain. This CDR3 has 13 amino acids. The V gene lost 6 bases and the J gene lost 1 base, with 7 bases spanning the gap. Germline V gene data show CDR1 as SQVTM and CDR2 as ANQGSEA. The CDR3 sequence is CSVPESGANVLTF. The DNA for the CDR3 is TGCAGCGTCCCCGAGTCTGGGGCCAACGTCCTGACTTTC.

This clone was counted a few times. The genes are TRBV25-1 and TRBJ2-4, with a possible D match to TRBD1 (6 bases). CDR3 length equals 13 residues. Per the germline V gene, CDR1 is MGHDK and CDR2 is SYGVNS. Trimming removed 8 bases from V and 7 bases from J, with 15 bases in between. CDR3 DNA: TGTGCCAGCTCCGGGACATCTACGAACATTCAGTACTTC. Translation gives CASSGTSTNIQYF.

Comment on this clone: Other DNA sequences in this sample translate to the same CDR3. CDR3 sequence (DNA): TGTGCCAGCAGTTTACCCACAGGGACATATGGCTACACCTTC. Its translation is CASSLPTGTYGYTF. The chain carries TRBV28 and TRBJ1-2; TRBD1 might be the D (6 bases). Trimming pared 2 bases from V and 5 bases from J, leaving 12 bases between. This CDR3 has 14 residues. CDR1 is MDHEN, CDR2 SYDVKM, per germline.

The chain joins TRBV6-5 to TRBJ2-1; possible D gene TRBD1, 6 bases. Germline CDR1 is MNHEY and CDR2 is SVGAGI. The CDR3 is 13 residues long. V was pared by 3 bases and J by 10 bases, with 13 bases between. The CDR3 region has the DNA TGTGCCAGCAGTTATGGACTGGGGGCCGAGCAGTTCTTC. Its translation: CASSYGLGAEQFF.

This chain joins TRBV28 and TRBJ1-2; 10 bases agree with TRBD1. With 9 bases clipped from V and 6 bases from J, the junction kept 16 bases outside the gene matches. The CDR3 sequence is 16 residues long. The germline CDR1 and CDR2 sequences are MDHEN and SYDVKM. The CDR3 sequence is CASIISGTGVGHGYTF. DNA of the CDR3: TGTGCCAGTATAATTTCGGGGACAGGGGTAGGACATGGCTACACCTTC.

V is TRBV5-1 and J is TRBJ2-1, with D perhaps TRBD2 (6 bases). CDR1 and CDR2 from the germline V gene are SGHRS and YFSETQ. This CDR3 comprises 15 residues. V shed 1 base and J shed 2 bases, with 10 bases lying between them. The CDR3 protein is CASSLLAEPYNEQFF. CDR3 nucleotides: TGCGCCAGCAGCTTGTTAGCGGAGCCCTACAATGAGCAGTTCTTC.

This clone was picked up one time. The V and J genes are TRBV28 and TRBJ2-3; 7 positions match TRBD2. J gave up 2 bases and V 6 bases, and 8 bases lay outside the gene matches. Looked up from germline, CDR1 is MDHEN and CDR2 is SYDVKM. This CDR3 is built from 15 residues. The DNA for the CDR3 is TGTGCCAGCAGCGTAGCGGGCGCCTTCACAGATACGCAGTATTTT. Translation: CASSVAGAFTDTQYF.

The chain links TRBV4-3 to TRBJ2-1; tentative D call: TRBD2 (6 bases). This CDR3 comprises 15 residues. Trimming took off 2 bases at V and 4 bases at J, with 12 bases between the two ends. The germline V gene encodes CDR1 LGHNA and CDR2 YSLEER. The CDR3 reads CASSQTGLIYNEQFF. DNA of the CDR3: TGCGCCAGCAGCCAAACGGGACTTATTTACAATGAGCAGTTCTTC.

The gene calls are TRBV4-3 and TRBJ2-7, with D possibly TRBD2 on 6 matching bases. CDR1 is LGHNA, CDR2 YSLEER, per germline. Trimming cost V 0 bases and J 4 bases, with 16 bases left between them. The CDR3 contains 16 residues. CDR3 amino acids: CASSQDGSGLGYEQYF. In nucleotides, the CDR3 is TGCGCCAGCAGCCAAGATGGGAGCGGGCTGGGGTACGAGCAGTACTTC.

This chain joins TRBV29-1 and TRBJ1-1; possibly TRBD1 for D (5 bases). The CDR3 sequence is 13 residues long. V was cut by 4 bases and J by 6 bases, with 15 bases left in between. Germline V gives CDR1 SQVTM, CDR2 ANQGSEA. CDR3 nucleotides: TGCAGCGTTGCCAGAAACCCGGGGGCTGAAGCTTTCTTT. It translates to CSVARNPGAEAFF.

The CDR3 spells CASSGVGRTPNGYTF. As DNA, the CDR3 is TGCGCCAGCAGCGGCGTCGGGAGAACTCCTAATGGCTACACCTTC. This sequence joins TRBV5-1 and TRBJ1-2; no definite D call. Germline V lookup: CDR1 SGHRS, CDR2 YFSETQ. The length of the CDR3 is 15 residues. Trimming removed 4 bases from V and 6 bases from J, with 19 bases in between.

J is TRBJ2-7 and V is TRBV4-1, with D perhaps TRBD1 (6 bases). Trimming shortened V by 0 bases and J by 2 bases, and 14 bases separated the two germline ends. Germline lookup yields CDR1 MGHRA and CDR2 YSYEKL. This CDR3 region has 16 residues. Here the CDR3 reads CASSQDTADRAYEQYF. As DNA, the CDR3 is TGCGCCAGCAGCCAAGACACCGCGGACAGAGCCTACGAGCAGTACTTC.

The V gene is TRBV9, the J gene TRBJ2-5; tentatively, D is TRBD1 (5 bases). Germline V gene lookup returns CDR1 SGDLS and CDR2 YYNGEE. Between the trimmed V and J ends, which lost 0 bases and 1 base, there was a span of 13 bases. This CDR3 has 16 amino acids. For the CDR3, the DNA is TGTGCCAGCAGCGTAGGGGCAGGGAAGGCCCAAGAGACCCAGTACTTC. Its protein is CASSVGAGKAQETQYF.

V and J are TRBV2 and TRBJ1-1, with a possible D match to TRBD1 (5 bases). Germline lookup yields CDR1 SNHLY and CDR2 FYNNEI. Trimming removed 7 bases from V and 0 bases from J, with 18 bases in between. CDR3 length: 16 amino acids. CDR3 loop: CASTLERPDMNTEAFF. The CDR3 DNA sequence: TGTGCCAGCACCCTCGAAAGGCCGGACATGAACACTGAAGCTTTCTTT.

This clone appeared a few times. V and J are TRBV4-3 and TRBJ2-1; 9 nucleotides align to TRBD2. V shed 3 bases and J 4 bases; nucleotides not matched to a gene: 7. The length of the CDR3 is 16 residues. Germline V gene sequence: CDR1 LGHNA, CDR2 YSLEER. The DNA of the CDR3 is TGCGCCAGCAGCCACAATCGCGGGGGGGTATACAATGAGCAGTTCTTC. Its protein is CASSHNRGGVYNEQFF.

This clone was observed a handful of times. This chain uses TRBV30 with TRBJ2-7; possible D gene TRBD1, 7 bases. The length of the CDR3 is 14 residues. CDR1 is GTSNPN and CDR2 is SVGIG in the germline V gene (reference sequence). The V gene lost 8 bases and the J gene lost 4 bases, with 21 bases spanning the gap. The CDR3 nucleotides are TGTGCCACCAAGAAGGGGGCTAGCGCGTACGAGCAGTACTTC. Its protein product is CATKKGASAYEQYF.

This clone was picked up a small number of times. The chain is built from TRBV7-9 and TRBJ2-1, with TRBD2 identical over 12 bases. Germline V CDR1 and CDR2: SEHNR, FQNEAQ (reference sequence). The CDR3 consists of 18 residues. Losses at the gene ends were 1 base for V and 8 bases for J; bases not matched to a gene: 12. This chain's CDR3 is CASSLVRGSSGRVYEQFF. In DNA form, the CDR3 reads TGTGCCAGCAGCTTAGTCCGCGGGTCTAGCGGGAGGGTCTATGAGCAGTTCTTC.

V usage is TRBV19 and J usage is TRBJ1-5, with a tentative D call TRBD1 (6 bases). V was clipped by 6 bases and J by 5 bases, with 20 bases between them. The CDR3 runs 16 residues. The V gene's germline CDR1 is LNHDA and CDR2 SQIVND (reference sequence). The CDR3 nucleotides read TGTGCCAGTAGCCCGGGACCCGACAGGACTGATCAGCCCCAGCATTTT. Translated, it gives CASSPGPDRTDQPQHF.

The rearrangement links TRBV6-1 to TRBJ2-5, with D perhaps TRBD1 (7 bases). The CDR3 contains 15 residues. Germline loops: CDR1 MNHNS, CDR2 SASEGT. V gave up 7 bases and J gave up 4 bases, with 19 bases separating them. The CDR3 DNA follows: TGTGCCAGCACCGCCGAGACAGGGAGGTTAGAGACCCAGTACTTC. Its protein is CASTAETGRLETQYF.

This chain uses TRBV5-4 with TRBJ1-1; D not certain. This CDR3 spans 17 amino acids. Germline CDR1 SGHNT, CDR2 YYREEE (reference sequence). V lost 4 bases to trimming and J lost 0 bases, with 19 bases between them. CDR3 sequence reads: CASSTEETEFVNTEAFF. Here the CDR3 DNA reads TGTGCCAGCAGCACGGAGGAGACTGAGTTCGTGAACACTGAAGCTTTCTTT.

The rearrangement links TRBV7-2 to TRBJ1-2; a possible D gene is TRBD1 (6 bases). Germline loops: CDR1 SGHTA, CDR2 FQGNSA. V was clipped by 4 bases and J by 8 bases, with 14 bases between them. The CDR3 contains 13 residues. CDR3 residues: CASSSKGGYGYTF. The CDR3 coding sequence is TGTGCCAGCAGCTCAAAGGGGGGGTACGGCTACACCTTC.